This T cell receptor (beta chain) was captured in a study of blood T cell repertoires in COVID-19. Study context: Samples representing acute and convalescent COVID-19 were sourced from the United States, Italy and Spain.

The germline V gene encodes CDR1 GTSNPN and CDR2 SVGIG (reference sequence). V was shortened by 4 bases and J by 6 bases, with 10 bases between the two germline ends. The CDR3 has 12 residues. Authors' processing steps: Amplified reference gene primers provided the basis for estimating nucleated cell counts. This table comes from immunoSEQ multiplex PCR, and its TCRdb copy is limited to in-frame clones, with some not included. That table is the source of V, J and clone size, and D and trimming were worked out from the DNA. Of 300,000 to 350,000 clones detected, roughly 87% appear once; the ten largest clones hold 2% to 3%.

Sequencing input: peripheral blood. This chain uses TRBV30 with TRBJ2-1; D remains ambiguous. The TCR was taken from a man between 18 and 35 years old with active or convalescent COVID-19. CDR3 DNA sequence: TGTGCCTGGATTTTTAGAGGCAATGAGCAGTTCTTC. This gives the protein CAWIFRGNEQFF.